This TCR beta chain originates from a study of blood T cell repertoires in COVID-19. Whole-study context: Sample material is recorded as cDNA or gDNA derived from T cells, B-cell-depleted T cells, or PBMCs.

Per the original data handling: Amplification with reference gene primers provided the estimates of nucleated cell counts. Clones were read by immunoSEQ multiplex PCR, and TCRdb kept only the in-frame ones, dropping some. V and J calls plus clone size are reproduced from that table; the DNA served to infer D and trimming. Here the sample spans under 65,000 clones, about 91% being singletons. Trimming shortened V by 7 bases and J by 0 bases, and 9 bases separated the two germline ends. Germline assignment: CDR1 SNHLY and CDR2 FYNNEI. This CDR3 comprises 13 residues. The rearrangement links TRBV2 to TRBJ2-5; the D is unclear. The TCR sequence derives from a man in his fifties with acute or convalescent COVID-19. The sample consisted of peripheral blood. CDR3 bases: TGTGCCAGCAACCCGAGCAACCAAGAGACCCAGTACTTC. Translation gives CASNPSNQETQYF.